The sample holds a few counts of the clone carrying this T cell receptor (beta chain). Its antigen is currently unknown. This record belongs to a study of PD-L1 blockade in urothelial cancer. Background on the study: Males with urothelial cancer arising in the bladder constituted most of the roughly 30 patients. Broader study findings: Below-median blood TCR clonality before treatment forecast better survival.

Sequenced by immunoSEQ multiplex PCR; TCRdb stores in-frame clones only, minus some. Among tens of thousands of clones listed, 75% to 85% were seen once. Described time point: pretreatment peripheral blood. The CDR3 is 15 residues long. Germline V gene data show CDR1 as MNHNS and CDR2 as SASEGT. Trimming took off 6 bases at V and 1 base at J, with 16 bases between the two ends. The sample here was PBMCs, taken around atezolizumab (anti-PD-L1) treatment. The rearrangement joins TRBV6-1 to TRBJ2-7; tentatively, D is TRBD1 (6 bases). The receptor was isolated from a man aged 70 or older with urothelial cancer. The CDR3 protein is CASRITGFRSYEQYF. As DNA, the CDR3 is TGTGCCAGCAGGATAACAGGGTTTAGGTCCTACGAGCAGTACTTC.